Below, 23 T cell receptor beta chains from the same sample are listed, as sequenced in a study of blood T cells in healthy people across ages. With a J-beta primer mix and a sample-barcoded 5' primer, a second PCR ran about 7 to 11 cycles. Each CDR3 protein gets one entry after TCRdb re-called the 5' RACE reads with MiXCR. Of approximately 780,000 distinct CDR3 sequences detected, about a quarter appear once; the ten largest clones hold around 2.9%. The sample was also reused in another study, on T cells of mothers and their children.

Sequencing was carried out using blood. These receptors were collected from a boy younger than 18 in good health.

The genes are TRBV10-3 and TRBJ1-4, with D tentatively TRBD1 (6 bases). This CDR3 is built from 14 residues. The V end lost 8 bases, the J end lost 5 bases, and 15 bases lay between the germline ends. Germline V gene lookup returns CDR1 ENHRY and CDR2 SYGVKD. This chain's CDR3 is CAIRDGGLNEKLFF. In DNA form, the CDR3 reads TGTGCCATCCGAGACGGGGGCCTGAATGAAAAACTGTTTTTT.

This clonotype showed up just a few times. The chain couples TRBV28 to TRBJ1-4; TRBD1 matches at 10 bases. This CDR3 is built from 16 residues. V lost 4 bases and J lost 3; bases outside the gene matches: 5. The germline CDR1 and CDR2 sequences are MDHEN and SYDVKM. Written as DNA, the CDR3 is TGTGCCAGCAGTTGGGACAGGGGTTCATCTAATGAAAAACTGTTTTTT. Translation: CASSWDRGSSNEKLFF.

The chain recombines TRBV7-9 with TRBJ2-6, with no clear D. There are 15 residues in the CDR3. V lost 2 bases and J 0 bases, leaving 5 bases between the germline ends. Germline V gives CDR1 SEHNR, CDR2 FQNEAQ (reference sequence). DNA for the CDR3: TGTGCCAGCAGCTTATGGGCCTCTGGGGCCAACGTCCTGACTTTC. Amino acids: CASSLWASGANVLTF. The complete variable domain, with remaining parts taken from reference TRBV7-9 and TRBJ2-6, reads DTGVSQNPRHKITKRGQNVTFRCDPISEHNRLYWYRQTLGQGPEFLTYFQNEAQLEKSRLLSDRFSAERPKGSFSTLEIQRTEQGDSAMYLCASSLWASGANVLTFGAGSRLTVL.

In its sample, this clonotype was seen a few times. The chain carries TRBV5-1 and TRBJ1-1; D remains unclear. Germline CDR1 is SGHRS and CDR2 is YFSETQ. This CDR3 comprises 15 residues. Between the trimmed V and J ends, which lost 0 bases and 0 bases, there was a span of 9 bases. The DNA for the CDR3 is TGCGCCAGCAGCTTGGGGGCAGTCTTGAACACTGAAGCTTTCTTT. Residues: CASSLGAVLNTEAFF.

The V call is TRBV15, the J call TRBJ2-5; no firm D call. The DNA end is a closer match to TRBJ2-7, so the J assignment may be wrong. This CDR3 has 16 residues. Germline V gives CDR1 LNHNV, CDR2 YYDKDF (reference sequence). The CDR3 region has the DNA TGTGCCACCAGCAGAGATCTGAATCCCGGTACTTACGAGCAGTACTTC. Protein sequence: CATSRDLNPGTYEQYF.

The chain joins TRBV5-1 to TRBJ2-5, with D perhaps assigned TRBD1 or TRBD2 (5 bases each). Germline V gene sequence: CDR1 SGHRS, CDR2 YFSETQ. CDR3 size: 15 residues. The V end lost 3 bases, the J end lost 1 base, and 13 bases lay between the germline ends. CDR3: CASSSWGTLQETQYF. The CDR3 nucleotides are TGCGCCAGCAGCTCCTGGGGGACCCTCCAAGAGACCCAGTACTTC.

The chain links TRBV28 to TRBJ2-3; possible D gene TRBD1, 5 bases. This CDR3 has 15 residues. Germline V gene lookup returns CDR1 MDHEN and CDR2 SYDVKM. Trimming removed 5 bases from V and 2 bases from J, with 14 bases in between. CDR3 in DNA: TGTGCCAGCAGTAACCCGACAGAAATCACAGATACGCAGTATTTT. Translation gives CASSNPTEITDTQYF.

This clonotype has a handful of counts. The rearrangement joins TRBV30 to TRBJ2-1; TRBD2 agrees at 8 bases. The CDR3 runs to 15 residues. Unmatched junction bases numbered 5, after V lost 0 bases and J lost 4 bases. Germline V gene data show CDR1 as GTSNPN and CDR2 as SVGIG (reference sequence). Written as DNA, the CDR3 is TGTGCCTGGAGTGTACCCCGCGGGGGGTACAATGAGCAGTTCTTC. Translation gives CAWSVPRGGYNEQFF.

The rearrangement links TRBV29-1 to TRBJ2-5; unclear D gene. The end of the DNA aligns better with TRBJ2-7, so the J call may be wrong. The CDR3 runs to 12 residues. Looked up from germline, CDR1 is SQVTM and CDR2 is ANQGSEA. CDR3 amino acids: CSVEGMPYEQYF. CDR3 DNA: TGCAGCGTTGAGGGGATGCCCTACGAGCAGTACTTC.

The chain has TRBV2 and TRBJ2-2; TRBD2 aligns across 11 bases. CDR1 is SNHLY and CDR2 is FYNNEI in the germline V gene. This CDR3 is 16 amino acids long. V dropped 5 bases and J dropped 5; count of bases not matched to a gene: 7. The CDR3 DNA is TGTGCCAGCAGTCGTAGCGGGGGGGCCAGTACCGGGGAGCTGTTTTTT. Its translation is CASSRSGGASTGELFF. The whole variable domain, remainder taken from reference TRBV2 and TRBJ2-2, is EPEVTQTPSHQVTQMGQEVILRCVPISNHLYFYWYRQILGQKVEFLVSFYNNEISEKSEIFDDQFSVERPDGSNFTLKIRSTKLEDSAMYFCASSRSGGASTGELFFGEGSRLTVL.

This clonotype has just a few counts. The chain recombines TRBV29-1 with TRBJ1-5; 10 bases fit TRBD1. CDR3 length: 14 amino acids. The ends lost 6 bases at V and 5 bases at J; junction bases unmatched: 7. Germline-derived CDR1 and CDR2 are SQVTM and ANQGSEA. The CDR3 protein is CSVTGTGVDQPQHF. The CDR3 nucleotides are TGCAGCGTAACCGGGACAGGGGTTGATCAGCCCCAGCATTTT.

The chain couples TRBV9 to TRBJ2-3, with 8 bases that match TRBD1. The CDR3 has 16 amino acids. The V and J ends lost 2 bases and 0 bases, in that order; junction bases with no gene match: 5. Germline V CDR1 and CDR2: SGDLS, YYNGEE. For the CDR3, the DNA is TGTGCCAGCAGCGTCGGGACAGGACTAAGCACAGATACGCAGTATTTT. It codes for CASSVGTGLSTDTQYF.

This clonotype came up a few times. The chain couples TRBV7-9 to TRBJ2-7; the match to TRBD1 covers 7 bases. V trimming: 9 bases; J trimming: 2 bases; junction bases outside the gene matches: 4. The CDR3 is made up of 12 amino acids. Per the germline V gene, CDR1 is SEHNR and CDR2 is FQNEAQ (reference sequence). The CDR3, as DNA: TGTGCCAGTGGACAGGCCGCCTACGAGCAGTACTTC. This translates into CASGQAAYEQYF.

The sample holds one count of this clonotype. The chain has TRBV4-1 and TRBJ2-7, with D perhaps being TRBD1 or TRBD2 (6 bases each). Germline-derived CDR1 and CDR2 are MGHRA and YSYEKL. The V and J ends lost 3 bases and 3 bases respectively, with 15 bases between them. The CDR3 has 15 amino acids. Here the CDR3 DNA reads TGCGCCAGCAGCCATCCCAACCGGGGGCACTACGAGCAGTACTTC. It is translated as CASSHPNRGHYEQYF.

The table lists this clonotype with a few counts. The missing conserved phenylalanine or tryptophan at the end of this CDR3 makes a read error likely. The chain is built from TRBV25-1 and TRBJ2-7; D may be TRBD1 or TRBD2 (6 bases each). The germline V gene has CDR1 MGHDK and CDR2 SYGVNS. The CDR3 is made up of 16 amino acids. Trimming cost V 3 bases and J 4 bases, with 19 bases left between them. CDR3 in DNA: TGTGCCAGCAGTGAGGGGGCCGTGGCAGGGAGGTACGAGCAGTACCTC. Its translation: CASSEGAVAGRYEQYL.

This rearrangement joins TRBV4-2 to TRBJ2-1, with D possibly being TRBD1 or TRBD2 (5 bases each). CDR1 is LGHNA, CDR2 YNFKEQ, per germline. CDR3 length equals 15 residues. Trimming shortened V by 1 base and J by 8 bases, and 15 bases separated the two germline ends. CDR3 sequence reads: CASSQGGTLRDEQFF. In DNA, the CDR3 is TGTGCCAGCAGCCAAGGAGGGACCTTGCGGGATGAGCAGTTCTTC.

This clonotype was detected a few times. One end of the junction varies from germline; a read error may be responsible. V is TRBV13 and J is TRBJ1-1; no clear D gene. The length of the CDR3 is 16 residues. Germline lookup yields CDR1 PRHDT and CDR2 FYEKMQ (reference sequence). CDR3 DNA: TGTGCCAGCAGCCTAGGTAGGTGGAGGGAGAACACTGAAGCTTTCTTT. This codes for CASSLGRWRENTEAFF.

The V call is TRBV4-1, the J call TRBJ2-5, with D possibly matching TRBD2 (6 bases). The closer fit of TRBJ2-1 to the DNA end suggests the J call may be wrong. CDR1 is MGHRA and CDR2 is YSYEKL in the germline V gene. CDR3 length: 16 amino acids. The CDR3 sequence is CASSQMGGNPYNEQFF. The CDR3 DNA reads as TGCGCCAGCAGCCAGATGGGCGGGAACCCCTACAATGAGCAGTTCTTC.

This clonotype showed up many times. CDR3 region: CATSRDRGAYEQYF. CDR3 sequence (DNA): TGTGCCACCAGCAGAGATCGGGGGGCCTACGAGCAGTACTTC. The chain is built from TRBV15 and TRBJ2-7; 7 bases are a match to TRBD2. Germline values: CDR1 LNHNV, CDR2 YYDKDF (reference sequence). This CDR3 has 14 residues. J gave up 2 bases and V 0 bases, and 1 base lay outside the gene matches.

The V and J genes are TRBV4-1 and TRBJ2-1, with D possibly being TRBD2 (5 bases). Looked up from germline, CDR1 is MGHRA and CDR2 is YSYEKL. The CDR3 runs 12 residues. Trimming removed 4 bases at V and 10 bases at J, with 11 bases between. The CDR3 spells CASSRERREQFF. DNA for the CDR3: TGCGCCAGCAGCCGAGAACGGAGGGAGCAGTTCTTC.

V gene TRBV29-1 combines with J gene TRBJ2-1; D may match TRBD1 or TRBD2 (6 bases each). CDR1 and CDR2 (germline): SQVTM, ANQGSEA. The V end was cut by 5 bases, the J end by 3 bases, with 14 bases between. This CDR3 is built from 14 residues. This CDR3 reads CSVLKGGFYNEQFF. CDR3 DNA sequence: TGCAGCGTTCTGAAGGGGGGCTTCTACAATGAGCAGTTCTTC.

This clonotype was observed a single time. The chain uses TRBV7-9 and TRBJ1-4; a possible D gene is TRBD1 (5 bases). Looked up from germline, CDR1 is SEHNR and CDR2 is FQNEAQ (reference sequence). Deletions cut 1 base from V and 5 bases from J, with 23 bases between. The CDR3 length is 19 residues. The CDR3 region is CASSLDMGEYRGLNEKLFF. The CDR3 nucleotides read TGTGCCAGCAGCTTAGATATGGGGGAGTACCGGGGTCTAAATGAAAAACTGTTTTTT.

This clonotype was counted many times. CDR3 coding DNA: TGTGCCAGCAGCCATGGGGGGGAAAAACTGTTTTTT. Translated: CASSHGGEKLFF. The chain carries TRBV3-1 and TRBJ1-4; TRBD1 is a possible D gene (5 bases). Germline V gives CDR1 LGHDT, CDR2 YNNKEL (reference sequence). The CDR3 contains 12 residues. V was pared by 3 bases and J by 8 bases, with 7 bases between.